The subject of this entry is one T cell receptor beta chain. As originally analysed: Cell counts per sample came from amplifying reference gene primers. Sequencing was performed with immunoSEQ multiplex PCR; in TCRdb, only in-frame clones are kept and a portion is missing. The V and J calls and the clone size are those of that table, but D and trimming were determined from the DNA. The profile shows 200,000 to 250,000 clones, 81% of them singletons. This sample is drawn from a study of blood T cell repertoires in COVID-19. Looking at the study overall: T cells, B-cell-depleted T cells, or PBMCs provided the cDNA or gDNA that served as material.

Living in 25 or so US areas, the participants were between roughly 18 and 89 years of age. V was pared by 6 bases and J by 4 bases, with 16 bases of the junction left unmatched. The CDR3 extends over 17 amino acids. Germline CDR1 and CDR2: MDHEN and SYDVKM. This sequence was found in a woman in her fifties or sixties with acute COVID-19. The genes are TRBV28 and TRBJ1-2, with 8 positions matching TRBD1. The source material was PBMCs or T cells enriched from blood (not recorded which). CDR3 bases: TGTGCCAGCAGCTCCCCAAGACCGACAGGGGTGTCCTATGGCTACACCTTC. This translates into CASSSPRPTGVSYGYTF.